The next 7 T cell receptor beta chains were all read from a single sample in a study of Ad26.COV2.S vaccination and SARS-CoV-2 variants. Treatment indicated: 19 received Ad26.COV2.S at low or high dose, single or two shots; roughly 5 received placebo; per-sample allocation not given. Sampling happened 63 days after the first vaccine or placebo injection. Profiling relied on immunoSEQ multiplex PCR, and the TCRdb table lists in-frame clones only, not all of them. Of 360,000 or so clones listed, around nine tenths are singletons. This sample comprised peripheral blood, obtained in a trial of Ad26.COV2.S vaccine versus placebo. The receptors derive from a person aged 18-65 years who received the Ad26.COV2.S COVID-19 vaccine or a placebo.

J is TRBJ1-2 and V is TRBV12-3 or TRBV12-4, with TRBD1 identical over 10 bases. The CDR3 is 13 amino acids. V lost 4 bases, J lost 7 bases, and 3 bases stayed unmatched. The CDR3 region has the DNA TGTGCCAGCAGTTCGGGACAGGGGTTTGGCTACACCTTC. Its protein product is CASSSGQGFGYTF.

This chain links TRBV11-1 with TRBJ2-2; D ambiguous. The germline V gene has CDR1 SGHAT and CDR2 FQDESV (reference sequence). This CDR3 is 14 amino acids long. V lost 2 bases and J 7 bases, leaving 11 bases between the germline ends. The CDR3 nucleotides are TGTGCCAGCAGCTTAATAGGTTGGGACGGGGAGCTGTTTTTT. Its translation is CASSLIGWDGELFF. Looking up the rest from reference TRBV11-1 and TRBJ2-2 gives the full variable domain: EAEVAQSPRYKITEKSQAVAFWCDPISGHATLYWYRQILGQGPELLVQFQDESVVDDSQLPKDRFSAERLKGVDSTLKIQPAELGDSAMYLCASSLIGWDGELFFGEGSRLTVL.

Comment on this clone: This specimen includes other DNA sequences encoding the same CDR3. The V call is TRBV18, the J call TRBJ2-5, with 13 positions matching TRBD2. J was trimmed by 1 base and V by 6 bases; bases with no gene match: 2. Per germline, CDR1 KGHSH and CDR2 LQKENI. The CDR3 has 15 residues. The DNA of the CDR3 is TGTGCCAGCTCCGGGACTAGCGGGGCCCAAGAGACCCAGTACTTC. Translation: CASSGTSGAQETQYF.

The chain has TRBV3-1 (or the pseudogene TRBV3-2) and TRBJ1-1; the D is unclear. V lost 4 bases, J lost 1 base, and 16 bases lay in between. The germline gives CDR1 LGHDT, CDR2 YNNKEL (reference sequence). The length of the CDR3 is 16 residues. The CDR3 is CASSPRVYGRNTEAFF. In DNA form, the CDR3 reads TGTGCCAGCAGCCCGAGGGTTTACGGGCGGAACACTGAAGCTTTCTTT.

Written as DNA, the CDR3 is TGTGCCAGCAGCATGACAGGGAGGCAAGAGACCCAGTACTTC. Translated, it gives CASSMTGRQETQYF. The J gene is TRBJ2-5, the V gene TRBV27; maybe TRBD1 (7 bases). Per germline, CDR1 MNHEY and CDR2 SMNVEV (reference sequence). V was pared by 6 bases and J by 2 bases, with 13 bases between. This CDR3 spans 14 amino acids.

The CDR3 protein is CASSLEGIWSYEQYF. The CDR3 DNA reads as TGTGCCAGCAGCTTGGAAGGAATTTGGTCCTACGAGCAGTACTTC. The rearrangement joins TRBV5-5 to TRBJ2-7; no clear D gene. V lost 0 bases to trimming and J lost 1 base, with 11 bases between them. This CDR3 is built from 15 residues. CDR1 and CDR2 from the germline V gene are SGHKS and YYEKEE (reference sequence).

The gene calls are TRBV27 and TRBJ2-7, with 8 nucleotides matching TRBD1. The CDR3 extends over 16 amino acids. Germline V lookup: CDR1 MNHEY, CDR2 SMNVEV (reference sequence). The junction had 11 bases not matched to a gene; V was cut back by 4 bases and J by 3 bases. CDR3 nucleotide sequence: TGTGCCAGCAGTTCCAGGTCAGGGGGCTTCCTCTACGAGCAGTACTTC. Protein product: CASSSRSGGFLYEQYF.